These 28 T cell receptor beta chains originate from one sample sequenced in a study of OX40 agonist ivuxolimab in advanced cancers. Clones were sequenced by immunoSEQ multiplex PCR, and TCRdb holds only the in-frame ones, with some missing. The sample contains tens of thousands of clones, about nine tenths of which appear only once. This specimen was CD4+ or CD8+ T cells sorted from blood, taken in a trial of the OX40 agonist ivuxolimab. The receptor source for this set is an adult with an advanced solid tumor such as melanoma, head and neck, liver or kidney cancer.

The rearrangement uses TRBV5-1 and TRBJ2-3; the D is unclear. The V gene's germline CDR1 is SGHRS and CDR2 YFSETQ. This CDR3 is built from 14 residues. V shed 4 bases and J shed 3 bases, with 12 bases lying between them. CDR3 region: CASSQWTATDTQYF. CDR3 nucleotide sequence: TGCGCCAGCAGCCAATGGACCGCAACAGATACGCAGTATTTT.

This clone was observed a single time. The gene calls are TRBV28 and TRBJ1-5; tentative D call: TRBD1 (6 bases). The CDR3 spans 14 residues. Germline V gene sequence: CDR1 MDHEN, CDR2 SYDVKM. V dropped 7 bases and J dropped 6 bases, with 16 bases sitting between them. CDR3 nucleotide sequence: TGTGCCAGCACCCAACAGGGATCGGCTCAGCCCCAGCATTTT. This translates into CASTQQGSAQPQHF. The full variable domain, rest sourced from reference TRBV28 and TRBJ1-5, is DVKVTQSSRYLVKRTGEKVFLECVQDMDHENMFWYRQDPGLGLRLIYFSYDVKMKEKGDIPEGYSVSREKKERFSLILESASTNQTSMYLCASTQQGSAQPQHFGDGTRLSIL.

This clone was found a few times. The V call is TRBV29-1, the J call TRBJ2-1, with 8 positions matching TRBD1. The trim removed 1 base at V and 0 bases at J, leaving 8 bases unmatched. Germline V CDR1 and CDR2: SQVTM, ANQGSEA. CDR3 length: 17 residues. The CDR3 DNA sequence: TGCAGCGTTGAAGGGCCAGGGGGCAAAAACTCCTACAATGAGCAGTTCTTC. This sequence encodes CSVEGPGGKNSYNEQFF.

This clone has only a few counts. The chain carries TRBV9 and TRBJ2-2; a weak D match, TRBD2 (5 bases). Trimming left V 4 bases short and J 2 bases short, with 15 bases between. Per the germline V gene, CDR1 is SGDLS and CDR2 is YYNGEE. The CDR3 totals 16 residues. The CDR3 DNA follows: TGTGCCAGCAGCCGAGGCTTGGACTTCAACACCGGGGAGCTGTTTTTT. This codes for CASSRGLDFNTGELFF.

The chain joins TRBV11-3 to TRBJ2-2; D perhaps matches TRBD1 (6 bases). The CDR3 contains 15 residues. V was trimmed by 6 bases and J by 3 bases, leaving 14 bases between them. In germline, CDR1 is SGHNT, CDR2 YENEEA. CDR3 DNA: TGTGCCAGCAGTTTCAGGACAGTTGACACCGGGGAGCTGTTTTTT. Translation gives CASSFRTVDTGELFF. The full variable domain, with the rest looked up from reference TRBV11-3 and TRBJ2-2, is EAGVVQSPRYKIIEKKQPVAFWCNPISGHNTLYWYLQNLGQGPELLIRYENEEAVDDSQLPKDRFSAERLKGVDSTLKIQPAELGDSAVYLCASSFRTVDTGELFFGEGSRLTVL.

CDR3 region: CAGTTKRGQEYGYTF. The CDR3 coding sequence is TGTGCCGGTACAACCAAAAGGGGGCAGGAGTATGGCTACACCTTC. The chain carries TRBV2 and TRBJ1-2; TRBD1 matches 7 bases. The CDR3 totals 15 residues. Germline V lookup: CDR1 SNHLY, CDR2 FYNNEI. The V gene end was trimmed by 11 bases and the J gene end by 5 bases; junction bases not matched to a gene: 17.

As DNA, the CDR3 is TGTGCCAGCAGTCCCACGCGGACCGGGGGCTACACCTTC. It codes for CASSPTRTGGYTF. The J gene is TRBJ1-2, the V gene TRBV6-1; D uncertain. This CDR3 is built from 13 residues. The ends were cut back, 5 bases at V and 8 bases at J, with 15 bases in the middle. Germline CDR1 MNHNS, CDR2 SASEGT.

In this sample, this clone turned up a few times. V gene TRBV19 combines with J gene TRBJ1-3; D remains ambiguous. The V end was cut by 1 base, the J end by 2 bases, with 12 bases between. This CDR3 contains 16 residues. Germline assignment: CDR1 LNHDA and CDR2 SQIVND (reference sequence). The CDR3 reads CASSIAGIFTGNTIYF. In DNA form, the CDR3 reads TGTGCCAGTAGTATAGCCGGAATCTTCACTGGAAACACCATATATTTT.

This clone appeared once. This chain links TRBV9 with TRBJ1-4; maybe TRBD1 (6 bases). V was shortened by 6 bases and J by 11 bases, with 26 bases between the two germline ends. The CDR3 runs 16 residues. The germline gives CDR1 SGDLS, CDR2 YYNGEE. CDR3 DNA sequence: TGTGCCAGCACCCTGGGCCCTGATCTCAGGGGAGCGAAACTGTTTTTT. Encoded protein: CASTLGPDLRGAKLFF.

The rearrangement joins TRBV19 to TRBJ1-5; 9 nucleotides match TRBD1. J was trimmed by 6 bases and V by 2 bases; bases with no gene match: 5. CDR1 and CDR2 (germline): LNHDA, SQIVND (reference sequence). CDR3 length: 15 residues. CDR3 nucleotide sequence: TGTGCCAGTAGTATAATGGGACAGGGAGTTCAGCCCCAGCATTTT. It encodes CASSIMGQGVQPQHF.

The CDR3 reads CASSLGGGLAGGEQYF. In DNA form, the CDR3 reads TGTGCCAGCAGCTTGGGAGGGGGACTAGCGGGAGGCGAGCAGTACTTC. V usage is TRBV5-4 and J usage is TRBJ2-7, with TRBD2 matching 15 bases. The junction had 4 bases not matched to a gene; V was cut back by 0 bases and J by 6 bases. The CDR3 spans 16 residues. Germline V CDR1 and CDR2: SGHNT, YYREEE (reference sequence).

This clone occurred a few times. The chain uses TRBV5-4 and TRBJ1-3; D unresolved. With 0 bases removed from V and 3 bases from J, the gap between germline ends came to 7 bases. The CDR3 is 14 residues long. Germline V gene sequence: CDR1 SGHNT, CDR2 YYREEE (reference sequence). The CDR3 sequence is CASSLGHIGNTIYF. CDR3 in DNA: TGTGCCAGCAGCTTGGGACACATTGGAAACACCATATATTTT.

This chain joins TRBV5-1 and TRBJ2-1; 11 nucleotides align to TRBD2. This CDR3 region has 15 residues. Germline-derived CDR1 and CDR2 are SGHRS and YFSETQ. With V trimmed by 4 bases and J by 2 bases, 2 bases remained unmatched. The DNA for the CDR3 is TGCGCCAGCAGCGTAGCGGGGGGGACCTACAATGAGCAGTTCTTC. It is translated as CASSVAGGTYNEQFF.

The chain uses TRBV30 and TRBJ1-1, with D unresolved. Trimming pared 2 bases from V and 0 bases from J, leaving 7 bases between. Germline-derived CDR1 and CDR2 are GTSNPN and SVGIG (reference sequence). The length of the CDR3 is 13 residues. The CDR3: CAWSSDLNTEAFF. CDR3 coding DNA: TGTGCCTGGAGTTCGGACTTGAACACTGAAGCTTTCTTT.

V is TRBV7-2 and J is TRBJ1-2; D gene uncertain. CDR1 and CDR2 from the germline V gene are SGHTA and FQGNSA. The CDR3 has 14 residues. Trimming cost V 1 base and J 0 bases, with 6 bases left between them. The CDR3 sequence: CASSLDGANYGYTF. CDR3 DNA: TGTGCCAGCAGCTTAGATGGAGCTAACTATGGCTACACCTTC.

The rearrangement uses TRBV4-1 and TRBJ1-4; 7 bases map to TRBD1. The V gene end was trimmed by 8 bases and the J gene end by 5 bases; junction bases not matched to a gene: 8. Germline assignment: CDR1 MGHRA and CDR2 YSYEKL. The CDR3 is made up of 14 amino acids. CDR3 nucleotides: TGCGCCAGCGAGGGGACAGCTAAGAATGAAAAACTGTTTTTT. It yields the protein CASEGTAKNEKLFF.

The chain combines TRBV6-6 with TRBJ1-2, with 8 positions matching TRBD1. The CDR3 spans 14 residues. From germline, CDR1 is MNHNY and CDR2 SVGAGI (reference sequence). J gave up 2 bases and V 6 bases, and 5 bases lay outside the gene matches. The CDR3 bases are TGTGCCAGCAGCCCGACAGGGGAAAACTATGGCTACACCTTC. It is translated as CASSPTGENYGYTF.

The V and J genes are TRBV11-3 and TRBJ2-5; perhaps D is TRBD1 or TRBD2 (5 bases each). The CDR3 loop spans 15 amino acids. Trimming cost V 4 bases and J 4 bases, with 16 bases left between them. CDR1 is SGHNT and CDR2 is YENEEA in the germline V gene. The CDR3 loop is CASSSGPAGRETQYF. CDR3 DNA: TGTGCCAGCAGCTCGGGACCCGCGGGTAGAGAGACCCAGTACTTC.

As for this clone: One end of the junction varies from germline; a read error may be responsible. The rearrangement uses TRBV5-3 and TRBJ1-5, with TRBD1 matching 7 bases. TRBV5-3 is an ORF for which the function is uncertain. The CDR3 covers 14 residues. DNA for the CDR3: TGTGCCAGAACCTTGTCAGGGGGGAATCAGCCCCAGCATTTT. Amino acids: CARTLSGGNQPQHF.

This chain joins TRBV7-9 and TRBJ2-5; a possible D gene is TRBD1 (6 bases). V lost 0 bases and J 5 bases, leaving 7 bases between the germline ends. The germline CDR1 and CDR2 sequences are SEHNR and FQNEAQ (reference sequence). This CDR3 has 13 residues. CDR3 sequence (DNA): TGTGCCAGCAGCTTAGCGGGGGCGGAGACCCAGTACTTC. Protein: CASSLAGAETQYF. The whole variable domain, filled in from reference TRBV7-9 and TRBJ2-5, reads DTGVSQNPRHKITKRGQNVTFRCDPISEHNRLYWYRQTLGQGPEFLTYFQNEAQLEKSRLLSDRFSAERPKGSFSTLEIQRTEQGDSAMYLCASSLAGAETQYFGPGTRLLVL.

The V and J genes are TRBV10-2 and TRBJ2-7, with D perhaps matching TRBD2 (6 bases). V lost 7 bases and J 5 bases, leaving 12 bases between the germline ends. This CDR3 has 12 amino acids. Germline V CDR1 and CDR2: WSHSY, SAAADI. CDR3 bases: TGCGCCAGCACCCTTGGGGGGAACGAGCAGTACTTC. Translation gives CASTLGGNEQYF.

This rearrangement joins TRBV6-1 to TRBJ2-1, with D maybe TRBD2 (6 bases). Per the germline V gene, CDR1 is MNHNS and CDR2 is SASEGT. V lost 6 bases and J 3 bases, leaving 15 bases between the germline ends. The CDR3 loop spans 15 amino acids. This CDR3 is CASRPGLGGYNEQFF. CDR3 nucleotides: TGTGCCAGCAGACCGGGACTGGGTGGCTACAATGAGCAGTTCTTC.

The chain uses TRBV7-8 and TRBJ2-6; D might be TRBD1 (5 bases). Germline V CDR1 and CDR2: SGHVS, FQNEAQ. The CDR3 is 15 residues long. The V and J ends lost 3 bases and 2 bases respectively, with 8 bases between them. The CDR3: CASSFRVTGANVLTF. The CDR3 DNA follows: TGTGCCAGCAGCTTCAGGGTAACTGGGGCCAACGTCCTGACTTTC.

The chain combines TRBV11-3 with TRBJ2-7; no reliable D call. The CDR3 loop spans 13 amino acids. Germline assignment: CDR1 SGHNT and CDR2 YENEEA. Deletions cut 0 bases from V and 6 bases from J, with 9 bases between. CDR3 sequence: CASSLDWAGEQYF. CDR3 coding DNA: TGTGCCAGCAGCTTAGATTGGGCTGGCGAGCAGTACTTC.

The chain combines TRBV27 with TRBJ1-1; D is uncertain. Looked up from germline, CDR1 is MNHEY and CDR2 is SMNVEV (reference sequence). The CDR3 loop spans 15 amino acids. Trimming removed 3 bases at V and 0 bases at J, with 11 bases between. The chain's CDR3 is CASSFVVPMNTEAFF. The CDR3 nucleotides read TGTGCCAGCAGTTTTGTGGTGCCCATGAACACTGAAGCTTTCTTT.

The chain recombines TRBV18 with TRBJ1-2; TRBD1 matches at 8 bases. J lost 5 bases, V lost 3 bases, and 5 bases had no gene match. The CDR3 totals 14 residues. The V gene's germline CDR1 is KGHSH and CDR2 LQKENI. The CDR3 sequence is CASSPGQGLYGYTF. The CDR3 DNA reads TGTGCCAGCTCACCCGGACAGGGTCTTTATGGCTACACCTTC.

The chain is built from TRBV28 and TRBJ2-2, with 7 bases identical to TRBD2. The V gene's germline CDR1 is MDHEN and CDR2 SYDVKM. The V segment lost 5 bases and the J segment 7 bases; nucleotides outside the gene matches: 13. This CDR3 is 16 amino acids long. The CDR3 DNA follows: TGTGCCAGCAGTCCACCCGGGGGAACGGGGGGCGGGGAGCTGTTTTTT. Protein sequence: CASSPPGGTGGGELFF.

The chain employs TRBV19 and TRBJ2-1; D perhaps matches TRBD2 (7 bases). Trimming removed 3 bases from V and 2 bases from J, with 11 bases in between. The germline CDR1 and CDR2 sequences are LNHDA and SQIVND (reference sequence). The CDR3 length is 15 residues. In nucleotides, the CDR3 is TGTGCCAGTAGTATTCGGGGGGCGCCCTACAATGAGCAGTTCTTC. Residues: CASSIRGAPYNEQFF.